Listed below are T cell receptor beta chains from one sample, sequenced in a study of cytomegalovirus exposure and HLA in healthy donors. Data came from immunoSEQ multiplex PCR; TCRdb stores just in-frame clones and leaves some out. Among fewer than 200,000 clones listed, approximately 77% were seen once. Input material: PBMCs. These receptors originate from a man aged 18 to 30 in good health and CMV-seronegative. Both conserved end residues are part of each CDR3. The order of the fields is clone size, D gene, J gene, V gene, CDR3 DNA, CDR3 protein. D genes are given only for firm matches. Clone size is given for some rows only: seen once, a few or many times, or a class if the clone is expanded.

clone_size: -
d_call: TRBD2
j_call: TRBJ2-1
v_call: TRBV10-3
cdr3_nt: TGTGCCATCAGTGAGTCTTCAGGGACTAGCGGGACCCAATACTACAATGAGCAGTTCTTC
cdr3_aa: CAISESSGTSGTQYYNEQFF

clone_size: -
d_call: -
j_call: TRBJ1-5
v_call: TRBV28
cdr3_nt: TGTGCCAGCAGTTTACCGCTAGAGGGGCCCCAGCATTTT
cdr3_aa: CASSLPLEGPQHF

clone_size: -
d_call: TRBD1
j_call: TRBJ2-1
v_call: TRBV6-6
cdr3_nt: TGTGCCAGCAGCCAGGGGGCGGACTACAATGAGCAGTTCTTC
cdr3_aa: CASSQGADYNEQFF

clone_size: -
d_call: TRBD2
j_call: TRBJ2-7
v_call: TRBV19
cdr3_nt: TGTGCCAGTAGTATTGCGGGGGATTACTCCTACGAGCAGTACTTC
cdr3_aa: CASSIAGDYSYEQYF

clone_size: few
d_call: -
j_call: TRBJ2-7
v_call: TRBV5-4
cdr3_nt: TGTGCCAGCAGCCCGGAATCCTCGGGTCCGGGCGAGCAGTACTTC
cdr3_aa: CASSPESSGPGEQYF

clone_size: -
d_call: -
j_call: TRBJ2-7
v_call: TRBV11-3
cdr3_nt: TGTGCCAGCAGCTTAGGGACTACCGACTCCTACGAGCAGTACTTC
cdr3_aa: CASSLGTTDSYEQYF

clone_size: -
d_call: TRBD2
j_call: TRBJ2-7
v_call: TRBV11-2
cdr3_nt: TGTGCCAGCAGCTATAGCGGGAGCTCCTACGAGCAGTACTTC
cdr3_aa: CASSYSGSSYEQYF

clone_size: -
d_call: TRBD1
j_call: TRBJ1-2
v_call: TRBV5-1
cdr3_nt: TGCGCCAGCAGCTCAACGGAGGACAGGTCCGTCCCTGGCTACACCTTC
cdr3_aa: CASSSTEDRSVPGYTF

clone_size: -
d_call: -
j_call: TRBJ1-2
v_call: TRBV10-3
cdr3_nt: TGTGCCATCAGTGAGCAGGGGAACGGCTACACCTTC
cdr3_aa: CAISEQGNGYTF

clone_size: -
d_call: TRBD2
j_call: TRBJ2-7
v_call: TRBV4-2
cdr3_nt: TGTGCCAGCAGCCAGCTGACTAGCGGGAGTGCTTACGAGCAGTACTTC
cdr3_aa: CASSQLTSGSAYEQYF

clone_size: -
d_call: -
j_call: TRBJ1-5
v_call: TRBV7-2
cdr3_nt: TGTGCCAGCAGCTTTGACACCAATCAGCCCCAGCATTTT
cdr3_aa: CASSFDTNQPQHF

clone_size: -
d_call: TRBD2
j_call: TRBJ2-5
v_call: TRBV5-1
cdr3_nt: TGCGCCAGCAGCTTAGGGGGGGGACTAGCGGGAGTTATCCAAGAGACCCAGTACTTC
cdr3_aa: CASSLGGGLAGVIQETQYF

clone_size: few
d_call: -
j_call: TRBJ1-4
v_call: TRBV5-1
cdr3_nt: TGCGCCAGCAGCTTGAGCACAGTAGACGAAAAACTGTTTTTT
cdr3_aa: CASSLSTVDEKLFF

clone_size: -
d_call: -
j_call: TRBJ2-2
v_call: TRBV10-3
cdr3_nt: TGTGCCATCAGTGAGAGGGAGGGGGACTACACCGGGGAGCTGTTTTTT
cdr3_aa: CAISEREGDYTGELFF

clone_size: -
d_call: TRBD1
j_call: TRBJ2-5
v_call: TRBV7-2
cdr3_nt: TGTGCCAGCAGCTTAGCTTACAGGGGACGTGGGACCCAGTACTTC
cdr3_aa: CASSLAYRGRGTQYF

clone_size: -
d_call: TRBD2
j_call: TRBJ2-2
v_call: TRBV9
cdr3_nt: TGTGCCAGCAGCGAGGGACTAGCGGGCACCGGGGAGCTGTTTTTT
cdr3_aa: CASSEGLAGTGELFF

clone_size: -
d_call: TRBD2
j_call: TRBJ2-7
v_call: TRBV28
cdr3_nt: TGTGCCAGCAGTGCCGCCGGGACTAGCGAGGGTGAGCAGTACTTC
cdr3_aa: CASSAAGTSEGEQYF

clone_size: -
d_call: -
j_call: TRBJ2-7
v_call: TRBV7-2
cdr3_nt: TGTGCCAGCAGCGGGGACTTCCCCTACGAGCAGTACTTC
cdr3_aa: CASSGDFPYEQYF

clone_size: -
d_call: TRBD1
j_call: TRBJ1-1
v_call: TRBV10-1
cdr3_nt: TGCCCCGACAGGGTCACTGAAGCTTTCTTT
cdr3_aa: CPDRVTEAFF

clone_size: -
d_call: -
j_call: TRBJ2-7
v_call: TRBV7-9
cdr3_nt: TGTGCCAGCCGCGCCCGCGCCGCGGACGAGCAGTACTTC
cdr3_aa: CASRARAADEQYF

clone_size: -
d_call: TRBD1
j_call: TRBJ2-3
v_call: TRBV7-2
cdr3_nt: TGTGCCAGCAGCTCTTCCGGGGACAGGGGTGCGGATACGCAGTATTTT
cdr3_aa: CASSSSGDRGADTQYF

clone_size: few
d_call: -
j_call: TRBJ2-3
v_call: TRBV6-6
cdr3_nt: TGTGCCAGCACCCTCCAGGGGGATACGCAGTATTTT
cdr3_aa: CASTLQGDTQYF

clone_size: -
d_call: -
j_call: TRBJ1-1
v_call: TRBV5-6
cdr3_nt: TGTGCCAGCAGCCTTACAGGGATGAACACTGAAGCTTTCTTT
cdr3_aa: CASSLTGMNTEAFF

clone_size: -
d_call: TRBD1
j_call: TRBJ1-3
v_call: TRBV2
cdr3_nt: TGTGCCAGCAGTGGACAGGGAGGTGGAAACACCATATATTTT
cdr3_aa: CASSGQGGGNTIYF

clone_size: -
d_call: -
j_call: TRBJ1-6
v_call: TRBV30
cdr3_nt: TGTGCCTGGAGTGTTGCGGATAATTCACCCCTCCACTTT
cdr3_aa: CAWSVADNSPLHF

clone_size: -
d_call: TRBD1
j_call: TRBJ2-5
v_call: TRBV10-3
cdr3_nt: TGTGCCATCAGTGGGCCGACGGGGACAGGGAAAGAGACCCAGTACTTC
cdr3_aa: CAISGPTGTGKETQYF

clone_size: -
d_call: TRBD2
j_call: TRBJ2-3
v_call: TRBV6-1
cdr3_nt: TGTGCCAGCAGTGAAATAGCGGGAGGTCCAGATACGCAGTATTTT
cdr3_aa: CASSEIAGGPDTQYF

clone_size: -
d_call: TRBD1
j_call: TRBJ2-7
v_call: TRBV27
cdr3_nt: TGTGCCAGCAGTTTGGGGACAGGGATGACCTACGAGCAGTACTTC
cdr3_aa: CASSLGTGMTYEQYF

clone_size: -
d_call: -
j_call: TRBJ1-5
v_call: TRBV19
cdr3_nt: TGTGCCAGTAGTATTCAGGAGGGACAGCCCCAGCATTTT
cdr3_aa: CASSIQEGQPQHF

clone_size: -
d_call: -
j_call: TRBJ2-7
v_call: TRBV5-1
cdr3_nt: TGCGCCAGCAGCTTGGCGATCTCCTACGAGCAGTACTTC
cdr3_aa: CASSLAISYEQYF

clone_size: once
d_call: -
j_call: TRBJ1-1
v_call: TRBV6-6
cdr3_nt: TGTGCCAGCAGTTACGAGTACACTGAAGCTTTCTTT
cdr3_aa: CASSYEYTEAFF

clone_size: -
d_call: TRBD1
j_call: TRBJ1-2
v_call: TRBV19
cdr3_nt: TGTGCCAGTAGCCCTACAGGGGTTGGCGGCTACACCTTC
cdr3_aa: CASSPTGVGGYTF

clone_size: -
d_call: TRBD1
j_call: TRBJ1-1
v_call: TRBV5-5
cdr3_nt: TGTGCCAGCAGCTTGTTAACCAGGGGGCAAACTGAAGCTTTCTTT
cdr3_aa: CASSLLTRGQTEAFF